This T cell receptor beta chain was documented in a study of blood T cell repertoires in COVID-19. The protocol was immunoSEQ multiplex PCR, while the TCRdb copy is restricted to in-frame clones and leaves out a portion. The sample consists of about 85,000 clones, 90% of them appearing once. Trimming removed 10 bases at V and 2 bases at J, with 14 bases between. The CDR3 runs to 13 residues. Germline CDR1 is SGHRS and CDR2 is YFSETQ. The origin of this receptor is a woman of 80 years or more with active or convalescent COVID-19. Material for sequencing was peripheral blood. J is TRBJ2-3 and V is TRBV5-1, with D possibly TRBD2 on 5 matching bases. CDR3 sequence (DNA): TGCGCCTCCGGAGAGCGGACCACAGATACGCAGTATTTT. This translates into CASGERTTDTQYF.